Following are 7 T cell receptor beta chains from one sample sequenced in a study of blood T cells in healthy people across ages. Together with a sample-barcoded 5' primer, a J-beta primer mix was included in a second PCR lasting about 6 to 11 cycles. TCRdb re-called the 5' RACE reads through MiXCR, storing one row per CDR3 protein. The sample holds over 700,000 distinct CDR3 sequences, 20% to 30% seen once. These same records also appear under a second study, on T cells of mothers and their children.

The sequenced sample was blood. Receptors were obtained from a boy aged 5-17 years in good health.

The genes are TRBV6-6 and TRBJ2-1; D may match TRBD1 or TRBD2 (5 bases each). Germline-derived CDR1 and CDR2 are MNHNY and SVGAGI (reference sequence). The CDR3 totals 13 residues. V was shortened by 4 bases and J by 5 bases, with 9 bases between the two germline ends. CDR3 in DNA: TGTGCCAGCAGTTTCGGGGCGCACAATGAGCAGTTCTTC. This encodes CASSFGAHNEQFF.

This clonotype was counted between two and nine times. This sequence joins TRBV10-3 and TRBJ2-3; perhaps TRBD1 as D (5 bases). Trimming stripped 8 bases from V and 3 bases from J, with 6 bases between. The CDR3 is 11 residues long. The germline V gene encodes CDR1 ENHRY and CDR2 SYGVKD. CDR3 in amino acids: CAIGATDTQYF. The CDR3 nucleotides read TGTGCCATCGGGGCGACAGATACGCAGTATTTT.

This sequence joins TRBV12-5 and TRBJ2-1; possibly TRBD2 for D (5 bases). Trimming shortened V by 4 bases and J by 2 bases, and 12 bases separated the two germline ends. Germline CDR1 is LGHNT and CDR2 is FRNRAP. The CDR3 is made up of 15 amino acids. The CDR3 sequence: CASGSTRETYNEQFF. The CDR3 DNA sequence: TGTGCTAGTGGTTCTACTAGAGAAACCTACAATGAGCAGTTCTTC.

The genes are TRBV12-3 or TRBV12-4 and TRBJ2-7; perhaps TRBD1 as D (6 bases). Trimming removed 5 bases from V and 4 bases from J, with 9 bases in between. This CDR3 has 12 amino acids. The CDR3 loop reads CASSHTGYEQYF. The CDR3 DNA is TGTGCCAGCAGTCATACAGGGTACGAGCAGTACTTC.

The chain joins TRBV5-1 to TRBJ1-6; 10 nucleotides line up with TRBD1. CDR3 length: 12 amino acids. Germline assignment: CDR1 SGHRS and CDR2 YFSETQ. The junction had 3 bases not matched to a gene; V was cut back by 10 bases and J by 8 bases. CDR3 protein: CASGTGDSPLHF. DNA of the CDR3: TGCGCCTCCGGGACAGGGGATTCACCCCTCCACTTT.

The chain recombines TRBV25-1 with TRBJ2-5; the D is unclear. This CDR3 has 9 amino acids. Germline V gives CDR1 MGHDK, CDR2 SYGVNS. V gave up 11 bases and J gave up 5 bases, with 6 bases separating them. DNA for the CDR3: TGTGCCGCCGGGGAGACCCAGTACTTC. Translated: CAAGETQYF.

This clonotype was seen only a few times. The gene calls are TRBV11-2 and TRBJ2-7; D unresolved. The CDR3 length is 13 residues. V lost 3 bases to trimming and J lost 2 bases, with 8 bases between them. From germline, CDR1 is SGHAT and CDR2 FQNNGV. In DNA form, the CDR3 reads TGTGCCAGCAGCTTGGGCTTTGCCTACGAGCAGTACTTC. Translated: CASSLGFAYEQYF.